Listed here are 24 T cell receptor beta chains from one sample, sequenced in a study of T cells in Graves' hyperthyroidism and ophthalmopathy. RNA transcripts yielded amplified TCR beta CDR3 regions. Researchers ran a first-round RT-PCR on the TCR CDR3 using the HTBI primer set. TCRdb used MiXCR to reprocess the multiplex PCR reads, holding one entry per CDR3 protein. Altogether about 400,000 distinct CDR3 sequences are present, just under 15% being singletons, with the ten largest covering about 33%. Input material: blood. These receptor sequences come from a woman younger than 45 with Graves' hyperthyroidism.

This clonotype came up many times. The chain is built from TRBV12-3 or TRBV12-4 and TRBJ2-1; TRBD1 matches at 9 bases. The CDR3 runs 18 residues. Trimming cost V 5 bases and J 5 bases; bases outside gene matches: 16. CDR3 amino acids: CASSPRPGLRDRDNEQFF. CDR3 coding DNA: TGTGCCAGCAGTCCTCGACCGGGGCTACGGGACAGGGACAATGAGCAGTTCTTC.

The rearrangement links TRBV6-1 to TRBJ2-7, with TRBD2 matching over 16 bases. From germline, CDR1 is MNHNS and CDR2 SASEGT. Germline trimming cut 6 bases from V and 1 base from J; bases unmatched to any gene: 9. The CDR3 extends over 18 amino acids. CDR3 sequence: CASSESGTSGRASYEQYF. CDR3 DNA sequence: TGTGCCAGCAGCGAATCCGGGACTAGCGGGAGGGCTTCCTACGAGCAGTACTTC.

This clonotype turned up a few times. The chain links TRBV27 to TRBJ1-2; 9 bases agree with TRBD1. Trimming at V came to 6 bases and at J to 4 bases, leaving 3 bases not matched to a gene. Germline lookup yields CDR1 MNHEY and CDR2 SMNVEV (reference sequence). The CDR3 has 13 amino acids. CDR3 region: CASRDRGAYGYTF. DNA of the CDR3: TGTGCCAGCAGGGACAGGGGAGCCTATGGCTACACCTTC.

This clonotype appeared many times. The rearrangement links TRBV12-3 or TRBV12-4 to TRBJ1-1, with unresolved D. V was cut by 6 bases and J by 4 bases, with 12 bases left in between. The CDR3 runs 13 residues. The CDR3 protein is CASRRHEGTEAFF. DNA for the CDR3: TGTGCCAGCAGGAGGCATGAGGGCACTGAAGCTTTCTTT.

CDR3 sequence reads: CASSRLYETDTQYF. Here the CDR3 DNA reads TGTGCCAGCAGTAGGCTTTACGAAACAGATACGCAGTATTTT. The chain combines TRBV6-2 or TRBV6-3 with TRBJ2-3; no reliable D call. In germline, CDR1 is MNHEY, CDR2 SVGEGT. The CDR3 extends over 14 amino acids. V was cut by 5 bases and J by 3 bases, with 12 bases left in between.

Only a few counts were recorded for this clonotype. V usage is TRBV5-4 and J usage is TRBJ2-3, with a possible D match to TRBD2 (6 bases). Looked up from germline, CDR1 is SGHNT and CDR2 is YYREEE (reference sequence). Deletions cut 3 bases from V and 0 bases from J, with 17 bases between. This CDR3 comprises 17 residues. In DNA, the CDR3 is TGTGCCAGCAGCTGGGGTCTCTTAGCGGAAAGCACAGATACGCAGTATTTT. This gives the protein CASSWGLLAESTDTQYF.

The rearrangement links TRBV11-3 to TRBJ2-2; tentatively, D is TRBD2 (6 bases). Trimming shortened V by 7 bases and J by 6 bases, and 12 bases separated the two germline ends. In germline, CDR1 is SGHNT, CDR2 YENEEA. This CDR3 region has 13 residues. This CDR3 is CASKDGGPGELFF. The CDR3 region has the DNA TGTGCCAGCAAAGACGGGGGTCCCGGGGAGCTGTTTTTT.

This clonotype was seen a few times. This rearrangement joins TRBV20-1 to TRBJ2-7, with TRBD1 matching 9 bases. Germline V gives CDR1 DFQATT, CDR2 SNEGSKA (reference sequence). This CDR3 region has 15 residues. V lost 3 bases, J lost 6 bases, and 12 bases stayed unmatched. Here the CDR3 DNA reads TGCAGTGCTAGCAATCCGGGACAGGGAACGTTCGAGCAGTACTTC. Translating it yields CSASNPGQGTFEQYF.

This clonotype occurred many times. The DNA for the CDR3 is TGTGCCACCAGTGATTCCAGGACTGATAACTATGGCTACACCTTC. This encodes CATSDSRTDNYGYTF. The gene calls are TRBV24-1 and TRBJ1-2; D not resolved. The CDR3 consists of 15 residues. The germline V and J ends were trimmed by 2 bases and 1 base, with 10 bases remaining between them. CDR1 KGHDR and CDR2 SFDVKD come from the germline V gene.

The J gene is TRBJ2-7, the V gene TRBV20-1; 11 bases fit TRBD2. Germline-derived CDR1 and CDR2 are DFQATT and SNEGSKA (reference sequence). The CDR3 runs to 14 residues. The ends lost 5 bases at V and 3 bases at J; junction bases unmatched: 6. CDR3 DNA sequence: TGCAGTGCTCATAGCGGGAGGGCCGGCTACGAGCAGTACTTC. This translates into CSAHSGRAGYEQYF.

Many counts were recorded for this clonotype. The chain recombines TRBV3-1 with TRBJ2-5; 8 bases line up with TRBD2. The V gene end was trimmed by 4 bases and the J gene end by 4 bases; junction bases not matched to a gene: 5. The CDR3 has 14 residues. Germline V CDR1 and CDR2: LGHDT, YNNKEL (reference sequence). DNA of the CDR3: TGTGCCAGCAGCCGCCGGGGGGGCGGAGAGACCCAGTACTTC. Translation gives CASSRRGGGETQYF.

This clonotype was picked up a small number of times. V and J are TRBV5-4 and TRBJ2-7; 7 bases line up with TRBD1. The CDR3 extends over 13 amino acids. Germline loops: CDR1 SGHNT, CDR2 YYREEE (reference sequence). Trimming took 4 bases from V and 5 from J; bases not matched to a gene: 6. CDR3 region: CASSPTGSNEQYF. CDR3 bases: TGTGCCAGCAGCCCGACAGGGTCGAACGAGCAGTACTTC.

This rearrangement joins TRBV12-3 or TRBV12-4 to TRBJ1-6; D is undetermined. The length of the CDR3 is 13 residues. Trimming pared 2 bases from V and 7 bases from J, leaving 6 bases between. CDR3 in DNA: TGTGCCAGCAGTTTAATAGGGAATTCACCCCTCCACTTT. This codes for CASSLIGNSPLHF.

Worth noting for this clonotype: One end of the junction varies from germline; a read error may be responsible. The V call is TRBV6-1, the J call TRBJ1-2, with a possible D match to TRBD1 (5 bases). The CDR3 has 14 amino acids. CDR1 is MNHNS, CDR2 SASEGT, per germline. DNA of the CDR3: TGTGCCAGGAGTGGGGACGCCCCTAACTATGGCTACACCTTC. It codes for CARSGDAPNYGYTF.

This clonotype was counted a few times. The chain recombines TRBV19 with TRBJ1-1; D not resolved. This CDR3 is 13 amino acids long. Germline V CDR1 and CDR2: LNHDA, SQIVND (reference sequence). V lost 2 bases and J 3 bases, leaving 7 bases between the germline ends. The CDR3 DNA sequence: TGTGCCAGTAGTATACTACCCTACACTGAAGCTTTCTTT. Amino acids: CASSILPYTEAFF.

This clonotype was counted many times. This chain connects TRBV11-2 to TRBJ2-1; D uncertain. In germline, CDR1 is SGHAT, CDR2 FQNNGV. This CDR3 comprises 13 residues. Trimming took off 1 base at V and 9 bases at J, with 10 bases between the two ends. The CDR3 bases are TGTGCCAGCAGCTTAGGCGCGGCCGGTGAGCAGTTCTTC. Residues: CASSLGAAGEQFF.

The chain uses TRBV7-2 and TRBJ2-7, with 10 bases lining up with TRBD2. This CDR3 region has 16 residues. Trimming cost V 2 bases and J 0 bases; bases outside gene matches: 4. The germline CDR1 and CDR2 sequences are SGHTA and FQGNSA. The CDR3 is CASSLFGLAVSYEQYF. The CDR3 DNA follows: TGTGCCAGCAGCTTATTCGGACTAGCGGTCTCCTACGAGCAGTACTTC.

This clonotype showed up just a few times. This chain connects TRBV20-1 to TRBJ2-7, with D perhaps TRBD2 (5 bases). Trimming cost V 4 bases and J 2 bases, with 9 bases left between them. Germline values: CDR1 DFQATT, CDR2 SNEGSKA (reference sequence). This CDR3 comprises 12 residues. The CDR3: CSATSLAYEQYF. DNA of the CDR3: TGCAGTGCTACGTCACTAGCCTACGAGCAGTACTTC.

This clonotype was found many times. This chain connects TRBV11-2 to TRBJ1-2; TRBD1 matches at 7 bases. Germline values: CDR1 SGHAT, CDR2 FQNNGV. The CDR3 covers 13 residues. With 2 bases clipped from V and 4 bases from J, the junction kept 1 base outside the gene matches. The CDR3 DNA reads TGTGCCAGCAGCTTAACAGGGGCCTATGGCTACACCTTC. This gives the protein CASSLTGAYGYTF.

The V gene is TRBV5-1, the J gene TRBJ2-1; D call uncertain. V lost 0 bases, J lost 10 bases, and 11 bases lay in between. The CDR3 contains 13 residues. Germline CDR1 is SGHRS and CDR2 is YFSETQ. For the CDR3, the DNA is TGCGCCAGCAGCTTGGGACGCGGTCAAGAGCAGTTCTTC. Protein product: CASSLGRGQEQFF.

This clonotype has only a few counts. CDR3 amino acids: CASHLLAGGADTQYF. DNA for the CDR3: TGTGCCAGCCATCTTCTAGCGGGGGGGGCAGATACGCAGTATTTT. This chain links TRBV6-2 or TRBV6-3 with TRBJ2-3, with 12 bases matching TRBD2. CDR3 length: 15 residues. Trimming cost V 8 bases and J 4 bases; bases outside gene matches: 7. The germline V gene encodes CDR1 MNHEY and CDR2 SVGEGT.

This clonotype was seen repeatedly, ten times or more. The rearrangement links TRBV24-1 to TRBJ2-1; 13 bases are shared with TRBD2. The J segment lost 7 bases and the V segment lost 3 bases, leaving 8 bases of the junction unmatched. Looked up from germline, CDR1 is KGHDR and CDR2 is SFDVKD. The CDR3 runs to 17 residues. CDR3 nucleotide sequence: TGTGCCACCAGTGATACCAGGACTAGCGGGAGTCGTAATGAGCAGTTCTTC. This sequence encodes CATSDTRTSGSRNEQFF.

This clonotype has a count of ten or more. The genes are TRBV6-1 and TRBJ2-7; possible D gene TRBD2, 5 bases. Trimming pared 5 bases from V and 1 base from J, leaving 12 bases between. Germline CDR1 and CDR2: MNHNS and SASEGT. This CDR3 spans 14 amino acids. The CDR3: CASSFLGGSYEQYF. The DNA of the CDR3 is TGTGCCAGCAGTTTTTTGGGCGGGTCCTACGAGCAGTACTTC.

This clonotype has just a few counts. The J gene is TRBJ2-2, the V gene TRBV5-1; 7 bases are shared with TRBD1. CDR1 is SGHRS, CDR2 YFSETQ, per germline. The length of the CDR3 is 15 residues. V lost 4 bases and J lost 1; bases outside the gene matches: 4. The CDR3 region has the DNA TGCGCCAGCAGCCCCGGACAGGAGAACACCGGGGAGCTGTTTTTT. This translates into CASSPGQENTGELFF. The whole variable domain, filled in from reference TRBV5-1 and TRBJ2-2, reads KAGVTQTPRYLIKTRGQQVTLSCSPISGHRSVSWYQQTPGQGLQFLFEYFSETQRNKGNFPGRFSGRQFSNSRSEMNVSTLELGDSALYLCASSPGQENTGELFFGEGSRLTVL.